The 22 T cell receptor beta chains below all came from one sample that was sequenced in a study of shared clonotypes between healthy human individuals. Method: immunoSEQ multiplex PCR; TCRdb's copy keeps in-frame clones and lacks some. The table includes 2 million to 3 million clones, around nine tenths detected once. The sample comprised naive CD4+ T cells sorted from blood. Regarding subset: CD45RA+ positively selected. All receptors come from a man younger than 35 in good health.

The chain uses TRBV5-1 and TRBJ2-7; 8 nucleotides line up with TRBD1. Germline assignment: CDR1 SGHRS and CDR2 YFSETQ. CDR3 length equals 14 residues. The ends lost 3 bases at V and 6 bases at J; junction bases unmatched: 8. Written as DNA, the CDR3 is TGCGCCAGCAGCTCCCCCGGGACAGGCGGCGAGCAGTACTTC. Encoded protein: CASSSPGTGGEQYF.

As to this clone: The same CDR3 also results from other DNA sequences found in this sample. The rearrangement uses TRBV5-1 and TRBJ2-2, with 11 bases lining up with TRBD2. V was clipped by 4 bases and J by 3 bases; unmatched bases: 2. This CDR3 contains 15 residues. Germline values: CDR1 SGHRS, CDR2 YFSETQ. CDR3 loop: CASSVAGGDTGELFF. The CDR3 nucleotides read TGCGCCAGCAGCGTAGCGGGAGGGGACACCGGGGAGCTGTTTTTT.

The chain links TRBV28 to TRBJ2-5; TRBD1 or TRBD2 may be the D gene (5 bases each). Deletions cut 1 base from V and 10 bases from J, with 28 bases between. CDR1 is MDHEN and CDR2 is SYDVKM in the germline V gene. There are 18 residues in the CDR3. CDR3 nucleotide sequence: TGTGCCAGCAGTTTATCTTCATTTAAAGCGGCAGGGAGTTTAGGCCAGTACTTC. Its protein product is CASSLSSFKAAGSLGQYF.

The chain carries TRBV19 and TRBJ1-5; D perhaps matches TRBD1 (5 bases). Between the trimmed V and J ends, which lost 7 bases and 0 bases, there was a span of 10 bases. The CDR3 covers 14 residues. The germline gives CDR1 LNHDA, CDR2 SQIVND (reference sequence). Written as DNA, the CDR3 is TGTGCCAGTATCCCAGGGCATAGCAATCAGCCCCAGCATTTT. Its translation: CASIPGHSNQPQHF.

Concerning this clone itself: Different DNA sequences within this sample yield the same CDR3. This chain connects TRBV18 to TRBJ2-7; D uncertain. This CDR3 comprises 14 residues. CDR1 and CDR2 from the germline V gene are KGHSH and LQKENI. V was cut by 0 bases and J by 3 bases, with 9 bases left in between. CDR3 coding DNA: TGTGCCAGCTCACCACCGGGCCCGCTCTACGAGCAGTACTTC. It yields the protein CASSPPGPLYEQYF.

With respect to this clone: Other DNA sequences within the sample encode an identical CDR3. V gene TRBV11-3 combines with J gene TRBJ2-7; D uncertain. Per the germline V gene, CDR1 is SGHNT and CDR2 is YENEEA. The CDR3 length is 10 residues. V gave up 3 bases and J gave up 3 bases, with 0 bases separating them. CDR3 sequence: CASSFYEQYF. In nucleotides, the CDR3 is TGTGCCAGCAGCTTCTACGAGCAGTACTTC.

V usage is TRBV7-8 and J usage is TRBJ2-5; 9 positions match TRBD2. Germline V gene sequence: CDR1 SGHVS, CDR2 FQNEAQ. The CDR3 has 18 amino acids. J lost 5 bases, V lost 1 base, and 14 bases had no gene match. CDR3 DNA: TGTGCCAGCAGCTTAGGGGAGGCTAGCGGGATAAGGGGTGAGACCCAGTACTTC. Amino acids: CASSLGEASGIRGETQYF.

V gene TRBV7-2 combines with J gene TRBJ2-1; 10 nucleotides align to TRBD2. The CDR3 covers 16 residues. From germline, CDR1 is SGHTA and CDR2 FQGNSA. J lost 7 bases, V lost 3 bases, and 9 bases had no gene match. CDR3 nucleotides: TGTGCCAGCAGCTTTTATAGGGCTAGCGGGAGTAATGAGCAGTTCTTC. Translation: CASSFYRASGSNEQFF.

CDR3 loop: CAWRAEIGTGRGSPLHF. DNA of the CDR3: TGTGCCTGGAGAGCAGAGATCGGGACAGGGAGAGGTTCACCCCTCCACTTT. This chain uses TRBV30 with TRBJ1-6; 9 positions agree with TRBD1. The CDR3 has 17 residues. The V and J ends lost 3 bases and 9 bases, in that order; junction bases with no gene match: 15. Germline CDR1 reads GTSNPN; CDR2 reads SVGIG (reference sequence).

The chain carries TRBV6-4 and TRBJ2-1; 8 nucleotides match TRBD2. Germline V gene lookup returns CDR1 MRHNA and CDR2 SNTAGT. The CDR3 is 13 amino acids. The ends lost 7 bases at V and 6 bases at J; junction bases unmatched: 5. CDR3: CASTLSGSNEQFF. The CDR3 DNA follows: TGTGCCAGCACCTTGAGCGGGAGCAATGAGCAGTTCTTC.

This clone was detected only once. This rearrangement joins TRBV2 to TRBJ2-3; weak D call: TRBD2 (5 bases). Germline values: CDR1 SNHLY, CDR2 FYNNEI. The V and J ends lost 6 bases and 3 bases respectively, with 7 bases between them. The CDR3 contains 12 residues. The chain's CDR3 is CASSGVTDTQYF. CDR3 DNA sequence: TGTGCCAGCAGCGGGGTTACAGATACGCAGTATTTT.

This chain joins TRBV10-3 and TRBJ2-7; 7 nucleotides agree with TRBD2. This CDR3 spans 13 amino acids. Germline assignment: CDR1 ENHRY and CDR2 SYGVKD. J was trimmed by 6 bases and V by 7 bases; bases with no gene match: 9. The CDR3 DNA sequence: TGTGCCATCACCGGGACTAACCTTGGCGAGCAGTACTTC. The encoded protein is CAITGTNLGEQYF.

In its sample, this clone was seen once. This sequence joins TRBV21-1 and TRBJ2-1; the table's TRBD2 call for D was not verified on the DNA. TRBV21-1 is tagged as a pseudogene. The CDR3 covers 15 residues. The CDR3 protein is CASTPSGGGGNEQFF. CDR3 sequence (DNA): TGTGCCAGCACCCCTAGCGGGGGAGGAGGCAATGAGCAGTTCTTC.

J is TRBJ1-3 and V is TRBV28; D remains unclear. Trimming left V 2 bases short and J 3 bases short, with 5 bases between. Germline CDR1 reads MDHEN; CDR2 reads SYDVKM. The CDR3 covers 13 residues. Written as DNA, the CDR3 is TGTGCCAGCAGTTTAAACGGTGGAAACACCATATATTTT. Protein: CASSLNGGNTIYF.

The V gene is TRBV30, the J gene TRBJ2-7; possibly TRBD1 for D (6 bases). The CDR3 is 13 residues long. Germline CDR1 GTSNPN, CDR2 SVGIG (reference sequence). Trimming shortened V by 4 bases and J by 7 bases, and 17 bases separated the two germline ends. This chain's CDR3 is CAWTGRQDGEQYF. The CDR3 DNA follows: TGTGCCTGGACTGGACGACAGGATGGGGAGCAGTACTTC.

The J gene is TRBJ2-1, the V gene TRBV9; no firm D call. This CDR3 has 14 residues. Looked up from germline, CDR1 is SGDLS and CDR2 is YYNGEE. V was trimmed by 0 bases and J by 4 bases, leaving 8 bases between them. CDR3 nucleotides: TGTGCCAGCAGCGTAGGGATAGCTTACAATGAGCAGTTCTTC. Protein sequence: CASSVGIAYNEQFF.

V gene TRBV6-1 combines with J gene TRBJ1-2; 7 bases map to TRBD1. V lost 8 bases, J lost 0 bases, and 6 bases stayed unmatched. Germline lookup yields CDR1 MNHNS and CDR2 SASEGT. The length of the CDR3 is 14 residues. The CDR3 DNA follows: TGTGCCAGCTTCGCCGGGACAGCTAACTATGGCTACACCTTC. It translates to CASFAGTANYGYTF.

V usage is TRBV7-2 and J usage is TRBJ2-2, with a tentative D call TRBD2 (6 bases). Trimming shortened V by 5 bases and J by 5 bases, and 15 bases separated the two germline ends. The CDR3 extends over 15 amino acids. The germline CDR1 and CDR2 sequences are SGHTA and FQGNSA. Written as DNA, the CDR3 is TGTGCCAGCAGCCAGGCGGAGGGATATACCGGGGAGCTGTTTTTT. Amino acids: CASSQAEGYTGELFF.

This rearrangement joins TRBV5-1 to TRBJ2-1; 8 nucleotides match TRBD1. Trimming removed 4 bases from V and 4 bases from J; junction bases left unmatched: 13. The V gene's germline CDR1 is SGHRS and CDR2 YFSETQ. CDR3 length: 17 residues. The CDR3 sequence is CASSPGTGRGLYNEQFF. DNA for the CDR3: TGCGCCAGCAGCCCCGGGACAGGTCGAGGATTGTACAATGAGCAGTTCTTC.

The J gene is TRBJ2-1, the V gene TRBV23-1; no definite D call. TRBV23-1 is identified as an open reading frame with a role that is uncertain. CDR3 length: 16 residues. V was clipped by 2 bases and J by 6 bases, with 17 bases between them. The CDR3 protein is CASSQPRSAFANEQFF. CDR3 in DNA: TGCGCCAGCAGTCAACCCAGATCGGCTTTCGCCAATGAGCAGTTCTTC.

The DNA for the CDR3 is TGTGCCAGCAGTCGGACTAGCGGGAACTACGAGCAGTACTTC. Translating gives CASSRTSGNYEQYF. The chain recombines TRBV27 with TRBJ2-7; TRBD2 aligns across 12 bases. V lost 5 bases and J lost 3; bases outside the gene matches: 2. This CDR3 contains 14 residues. Germline lookup yields CDR1 MNHEY and CDR2 SMNVEV (reference sequence).

J is TRBJ2-1 and V is TRBV6-1; TRBD1 matches 9 bases. J was trimmed by 6 bases and V by 11 bases; bases with no gene match: 8. Germline V CDR1 and CDR2: MNHNS, SASEGT. The CDR3 has 13 residues. CDR3 sequence (DNA): TGTGCCGCGGACAGGGGCGCGGGCAATGAGCAGTTCTTC. Amino acid sequence: CAADRGAGNEQFF.